Below are 5 T cell receptor beta chains sequenced from a single sample in a study of T cells in Graves' hyperthyroidism and ophthalmopathy. Amplification of TCR beta CDR3 regions used RNA as the template. HTBI primers drove first-round RT-PCR of the TCR CDR3. TCRdb analysed the multiplex PCR reads with MiXCR anew, one entry per CDR3 protein. Altogether around 600,000 distinct CDR3 sequences are present, 14% being singletons, with the ten largest covering roughly 7.7%. Sequencing was done on a sample of blood. The receptors were sampled from a young woman with Graves' ophthalmopathy.

This CDR3 reads CASSPIDRNEQFF. DNA for the CDR3: TGCGCCAGCAGCCCAATTGACAGGAATGAGCAGTTCTTC. The genes are TRBV4-3 and TRBJ2-1, with D possibly TRBD1 on 6 matching bases. V dropped 4 bases and J dropped 7 bases, with 11 bases sitting between them. The CDR3 totals 13 residues. CDR1 and CDR2 (germline): LGHNA, YSLEER.

The chain employs TRBV7-3 and TRBJ2-1; 11 bases map to TRBD2. Per the germline V gene, CDR1 is SGHTA and CDR2 is FQGTGA. There are 17 residues in the CDR3. Trimming took 5 bases from V and 6 from J; bases not matched to a gene: 12. CDR3 nucleotide sequence: TGTGCCAGCAGCCCAAGTGGTAGCGGGAGGGCCGCCAATGAGCAGTTCTTC. Its protein is CASSPSGSGRAANEQFF.

This clonotype was counted only a few times. The chain employs TRBV9 and TRBJ2-3; the D gene is possibly TRBD1 (6 bases). Trimming took off 0 bases at V and 2 bases at J, with 10 bases between the two ends. The CDR3 covers 15 residues. Per germline, CDR1 SGDLS and CDR2 YYNGEE. The CDR3 protein is CASSVEGHLTDTQYF. The CDR3 DNA sequence: TGTGCCAGCAGCGTAGAGGGACACCTCACAGATACGCAGTATTTT.

This clonotype occurred many times. V usage is TRBV20-1 and J usage is TRBJ2-7; the match to TRBD2 covers 8 bases. V lost 6 bases and J lost 4; bases outside the gene matches: 11. The CDR3 is 14 residues long. CDR1 DFQATT and CDR2 SNEGSKA come from the germline V gene (reference sequence). The CDR3 reads CSASTGTSDYEQYF. CDR3 nucleotide sequence: TGCAGTGCCAGCACCGGGACTAGTGATTACGAGCAGTACTTC.

The CDR3 DNA reads TGCGCCAGCGGCCGGGGGGGACTGGATGCTGGGGCCAACGTCCTGACTTTC. Translated: CASGRGGLDAGANVLTF. The rearrangement joins TRBV5-1 to TRBJ2-6, with TRBD2 identical over 8 bases. Per the germline V gene, CDR1 is SGHRS and CDR2 is YFSETQ. V lost 7 bases and J lost 2; bases outside the gene matches: 11. The CDR3 contains 17 residues.